This T cell receptor (beta chain) was sequenced in a study of blood T cells in healthy people across ages. Findings and limits, study-wide: Estimated diversity that came from one million T cells was considered an underestimate.

Details on this clonotype: Its cognate antigen is unknown.

With a J-beta primer mix and a sample-barcoded 5' primer, a second PCR ran roughly 7 to 11 cycles. Unique molecular identifiers of 12 random nucleotides labeled each cDNA. MiXCR, run by TCRdb on the 5' RACE reads, gives a single entry per CDR3 protein. This table holds 650,000 to 1,000,000 distinct CDR3 sequences, under 40% found once. The CDR3 contains 14 residues. CDR1 is WSHSY and CDR2 is SAAADI in the germline V gene. Peripheral blood, about 9.4 milliliters per donor, was collected. The specimen was blood. The chain combines TRBV10-2 with TRBJ2-5, with D perhaps assigned TRBD1 or TRBD2 (5 bases each). Matching the DNA end better, TRBJ2-7 makes the J call doubtful. The receptor was derived from a man between 18 and 35 years old in good health. CDR3 sequence: CASSSGQGTNEQYF. DNA for the CDR3: TGCGCCAGCAGCTCGGGGCAAGGGACGAACGAGCAGTACTTC.